These T cell receptor beta chains were read from a single sample in a study of blood T cell repertoires in COVID-19. Clones were read by immunoSEQ multiplex PCR, and TCRdb kept only the in-frame ones, dropping some. The sample shows roughly 67,000 clones, more than 70% of them seen only once. The sample consisted of peripheral blood. These receptor sequences come from a man aged 50 to 60 with active COVID-19. The CDR3 runs from the conserved cysteine through the conserved F or W. D genes are given only for firm matches. Rows give clone size only sometimes, using once, few, many, or a class for an expanded clone.

TRBD2 | medium-sized | TRBJ2-1 | TRBV29-1 | TGCAGCGTCAGACTAGCGGGGGGGCCACGGTTCTTC | CSVRLAGGPRFF
. | . | TRBJ2-2 | TRBV4-2 | TGTGCCAGCAGCCAAGAATCGCGAACCGGGGAGCTGTTTTTT | CASSQESRTGELFF
. | few | TRBJ1-6 | TRBV27 | TGTGCCAGCACCGGGGAAACAGGGCGTAATTCACCCCTCCACTTT | CASTGETGRNSPLHF
. | . | TRBJ1-6 | TRBV10-2 | TGCGCCAGCAGCCCCCCGTCTTATAGTTCACCCCTCCACTTT | CASSPPSYSSPLHF
TRBD2 | . | TRBJ2-7 | TRBV4-1 | TGCGCCAGCAGCCCAACTAGCGGGAGCCGCTACGAGCAGTACTTC | CASSPTSGSRYEQYF
. | once | TRBJ2-7 | TRBV29-1 | TGCAGCGTTGAAGGATCTTTGGGGCCTCTCTTC | CSVEGSLGPLF
TRBD1 | . | TRBJ2-3 | TRBV9 | TGTGCCAGCAGCGACCGACAGGGCGCAGATACGCAGTATTTT | CASSDRQGADTQYF
TRBD2 | . | TRBJ2-5 | TRBV7-7 | TGTGCTAGCAGCCTAGGGGCGGGAGGGCCAGAGACCCAGTACTTC | CASSLGAGGPETQYF
TRBD1 | . | TRBJ2-7 | TRBV30 | TGTGCCTGGAGTGAAGGACAGGGAATTATCTACGAGCAGTACTTC | CAWSEGQGIIYEQYF
TRBD1 | . | TRBJ1-2 | TRBV13 | TGTGCCAGCAGCTTAGGACAGGGGATGAACTATGGCTACACCTTC | CASSLGQGMNYGYTF
. | once | TRBJ2-1 | TRBV2 | TGTGCCAGCAGTGAAGTAGGCGCTGGGGTCCCTGGACAGAAGGCAAATGAGCAGTTCTTC | CASSEVGAGVPGQKANEQFF
TRBD1 | . | TRBJ2-5 | TRBV7-9 | TGTGCCAGCAGCGTTGTCTACAGGGGCCAAGAGACCCAGTACTTC | CASSVVYRGQETQYF
. | . | TRBJ2-3 | TRBV9 | TGTGCCAGCAGCGTAGAAACTAGCACAGATACGCAGTATTTT | CASSVETSTDTQYF
TRBD1 | once | TRBJ1-3 | TRBV9 | TGTGCCAGCAGCGGGCGGACAGGCTCTGGGAACACCATATATTTT | CASSGRTGSGNTIYF
. | . | TRBJ2-2 | TRBV5-1 | TGCGCCAGCAGCTTACGGGTGAACACCGGGGAGCTGTTTTTT | CASSLRVNTGELFF
. | . | TRBJ1-5 | TRBV16 | TGTGCCAGCAGCCACCAAAACCCAGGAGGCCTGGGGCAGCCCCAGCATTTT | CASSHQNPGGLGQPQHF
TRBD2 | once | TRBJ2-1 | TRBV9 | TGTGCCAGCAGCGAGAGCGGGAGCTACAATGAGCAGTTCTTC | CASSESGSYNEQFF
TRBD2 | . | TRBJ2-1 | TRBV27 | TGTGCCAGCAGTTTAGGGGGGGGGTCCTACAATGAGCAGTTCTTC | CASSLGGGSYNEQFF
TRBD1 | . | TRBJ1-2 | TRBV2 | TGTGCCAGCAGAGAGGACAGGGAAACTGGCTACACCTTC | CASREDRETGYTF
TRBD2 | many | TRBJ2-1 | TRBV5-1 | TGCGCCAGCAGCAGGCACCTAGCGGGAGGGGCCTACAATGAGCAGTTCTTC | CASSRHLAGGAYNEQFF
. | . | TRBJ1-2 | TRBV7-6 | TGTGCCAGCAGCCCATCACGGGAGAGCTATGGCTACACCTTC | CASSPSRESYGYTF
TRBD2 | . | TRBJ2-1 | TRBV5-4 | TGTGCCAGCAGCCCCCGGACTAGCGGCTACAATGAGCAGTTCTTC | CASSPRTSGYNEQFF
TRBD2 | . | TRBJ2-7 | TRBV2 | TGTGCCAGCAACCCCGGACTAGCGGGCTACGAGCAGTACTTC | CASNPGLAGYEQYF
TRBD1 | . | TRBJ1-2 | TRBV6-5 | TGTGCCACCCAACGGGACAGGGGGCCGTTTGGCTACACCTTC | CATQRDRGPFGYTF
. | . | TRBJ2-1 | TRBV7-8 | TGTGCCAGCAACCTCCTCCCGAGGGCCGATGAGCAGTTCTTC | CASNLLPRADEQFF
TRBD2 | . | TRBJ2-5 | TRBV7-9 | TGTGCCAGCAGCCCCCCAGGCGGGAGGGGACGAGAGACCCAGTACTTC | CASSPPGGRGRETQYF
. | once | TRBJ1-6 | TRBV23-1 | TGCGCCAGAAGCGGACAGACTATTAGTGGCAATTCACCCCTCCACTTT | CARSGQTISGNSPLHF
. | . | TRBJ2-1 | TRBV18 | TGTGCCAGCTCACCAGGTGGGGGCGGGCGAAATGAGCAGTTCTTC | CASSPGGGGRNEQFF
. | . | TRBJ1-1 | TRBV10-3 | TGTGCCATCAGTGAGTCGTACATGAACACTGAAGCTTTCTTT | CAISESYMNTEAFF
TRBD2 | . | TRBJ2-3 | TRBV10-3 | TGTGCCACTGGGCCGCCGGGGGGGGCAGATACGCAGTATTTT | CATGPPGGADTQYF
. | . | TRBJ1-5 | TRBV7-9 | TGTGCCAGCAGCTTCGCAGGGAGGCAGCCCCAGCATTTT | CASSFAGRQPQHF
TRBD1 | . | TRBJ1-5 | TRBV7-2 | TGTGCCAGCAGCTTACCTCGACAGGGCGAAAAATATCAGCCCCAGCATTTT | CASSLPRQGEKYQPQHF
TRBD1 | . | TRBJ2-5 | TRBV2 | TGTGCCAGCAGGTATCAGACAGGGGTCCAAGAGACCCAGTACTTC | CASRYQTGVQETQYF
TRBD1 | once | TRBJ1-6 | TRBV20-1 | TGCAGTGCTAGTCCCCAGGGGGCTTCCTATAATTCACCCCTCCACTTT | CSASPQGASYNSPLHF
. | . | TRBJ1-6 | TRBV19 | TGTGCCAGTAGTATCGGAGGGAATAATTCACCCCTCCACTTT | CASSIGGNNSPLHF
. | . | TRBJ1-2 | TRBV9 | TGTGCCAGCAGCGTAGTCTCAGGTTATGGCTACACCTTC | CASSVVSGYGYTF
. | few | TRBJ1-5 | TRBV6-6 | TGTGCCAGCAGTTATTCCCCTTTTAGCAATCAGCCCCAGCATTTT | CASSYSPFSNQPQHF
TRBD1 | . | TRBJ2-1 | TRBV29-1 | TGCAGCGGACGGACAGGGGGGTACAATGAGCAGTTCTTC | CSGRTGGYNEQFF
. | . | TRBJ2-3 | TRBV6-2/TRBV6-3 | TGTGCCAGCAGTTACCTCGGGGATACGCAGTATTTT | CASSYLGDTQYF
TRBD1 | . | TRBJ1-4 | TRBV11-2 | TGTGCCAGCAGCTTAGGGACAGGGAAACTGTTTTTT | CASSLGTGKLFF